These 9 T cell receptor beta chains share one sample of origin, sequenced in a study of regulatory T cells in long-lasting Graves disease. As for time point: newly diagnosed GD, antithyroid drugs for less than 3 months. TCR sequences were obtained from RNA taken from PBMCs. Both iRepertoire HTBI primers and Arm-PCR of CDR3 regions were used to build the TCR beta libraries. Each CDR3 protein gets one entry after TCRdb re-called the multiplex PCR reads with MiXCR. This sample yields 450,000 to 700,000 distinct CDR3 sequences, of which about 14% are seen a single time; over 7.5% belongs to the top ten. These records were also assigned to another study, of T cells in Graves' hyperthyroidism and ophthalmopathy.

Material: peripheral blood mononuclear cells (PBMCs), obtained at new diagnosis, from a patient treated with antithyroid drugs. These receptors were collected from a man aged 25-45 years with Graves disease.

CDR3: CASSREGPSNQPQHF. CDR3 DNA: TGTGCCAGCAGCCGGGAGGGTCCGAGCAATCAGCCCCAGCATTTT. The chain uses TRBV12-3 or TRBV12-4 and TRBJ1-5; the D is unclear. With 6 bases removed from V and 1 base from J, the gap between germline ends came to 13 bases. The CDR3 runs 15 residues.

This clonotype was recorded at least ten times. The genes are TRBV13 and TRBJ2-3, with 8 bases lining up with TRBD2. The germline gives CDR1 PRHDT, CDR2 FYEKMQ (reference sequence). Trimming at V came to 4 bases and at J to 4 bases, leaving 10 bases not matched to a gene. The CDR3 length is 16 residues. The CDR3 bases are TGTGCCAGCAGCTCGTCTGTGCGGGAGGTACCAGATACGCAGTATTTT. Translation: CASSSSVREVPDTQYF.

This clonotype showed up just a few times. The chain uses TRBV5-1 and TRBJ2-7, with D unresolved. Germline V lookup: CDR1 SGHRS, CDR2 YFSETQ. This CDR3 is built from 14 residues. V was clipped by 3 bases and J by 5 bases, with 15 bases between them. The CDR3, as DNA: TGCGCCAGCAGCTCCGTGGGGAATAACAACGAGCAGTACTTC. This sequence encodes CASSSVGNNNEQYF.

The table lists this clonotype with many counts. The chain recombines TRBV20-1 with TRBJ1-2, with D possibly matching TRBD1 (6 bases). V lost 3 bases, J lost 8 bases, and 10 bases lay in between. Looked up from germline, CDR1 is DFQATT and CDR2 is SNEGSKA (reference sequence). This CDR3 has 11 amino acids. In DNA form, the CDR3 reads TGCAGTGCTAGTTTGGGGGGCGGCTACACCTTC. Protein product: CSASLGGGYTF.

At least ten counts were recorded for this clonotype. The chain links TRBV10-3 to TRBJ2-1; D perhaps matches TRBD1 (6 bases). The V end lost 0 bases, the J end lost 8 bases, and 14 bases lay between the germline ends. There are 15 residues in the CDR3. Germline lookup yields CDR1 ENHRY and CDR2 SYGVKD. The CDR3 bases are TGTGCCATCAGTGAGTCAGACCAGCACAGGGATGAGCAGTTCTTC. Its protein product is CAISESDQHRDEQFF.

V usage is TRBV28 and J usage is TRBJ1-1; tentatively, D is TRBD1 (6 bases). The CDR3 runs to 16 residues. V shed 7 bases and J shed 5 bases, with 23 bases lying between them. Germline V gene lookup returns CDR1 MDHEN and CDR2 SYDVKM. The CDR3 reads CASNPGGGFLRTEAFF. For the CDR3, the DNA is TGTGCCAGCAACCCCGGGGGCGGATTTTTGAGAACTGAAGCTTTCTTT.

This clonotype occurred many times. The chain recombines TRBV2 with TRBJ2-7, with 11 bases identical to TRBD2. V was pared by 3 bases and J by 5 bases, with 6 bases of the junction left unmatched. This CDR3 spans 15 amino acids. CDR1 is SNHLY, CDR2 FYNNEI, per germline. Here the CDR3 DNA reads TGTGCCAGCAGTGAGGCGACTAGCGGGATCCACGAGCAGTACTTC. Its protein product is CASSEATSGIHEQYF.

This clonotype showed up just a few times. In DNA, the CDR3 is TGTGCCACCAGTCTGGGGATGGGACAGCCCCAGCATTTT. It translates to CATSLGMGQPQHF. The genes are TRBV24-1 and TRBJ1-5; no clear D. V dropped 6 bases and J dropped 7 bases, with 12 bases sitting between them. Looked up from germline, CDR1 is KGHDR and CDR2 is SFDVKD. CDR3 length: 13 amino acids.

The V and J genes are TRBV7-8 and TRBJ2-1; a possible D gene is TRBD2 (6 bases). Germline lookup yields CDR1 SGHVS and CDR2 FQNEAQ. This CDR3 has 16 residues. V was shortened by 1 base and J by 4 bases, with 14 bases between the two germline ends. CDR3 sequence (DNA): TGTGCCAGCAGCTTAGGTTGGGGGGTGGGGTACAATGAGCAGTTCTTC. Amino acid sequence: CASSLGWGVGYNEQFF.